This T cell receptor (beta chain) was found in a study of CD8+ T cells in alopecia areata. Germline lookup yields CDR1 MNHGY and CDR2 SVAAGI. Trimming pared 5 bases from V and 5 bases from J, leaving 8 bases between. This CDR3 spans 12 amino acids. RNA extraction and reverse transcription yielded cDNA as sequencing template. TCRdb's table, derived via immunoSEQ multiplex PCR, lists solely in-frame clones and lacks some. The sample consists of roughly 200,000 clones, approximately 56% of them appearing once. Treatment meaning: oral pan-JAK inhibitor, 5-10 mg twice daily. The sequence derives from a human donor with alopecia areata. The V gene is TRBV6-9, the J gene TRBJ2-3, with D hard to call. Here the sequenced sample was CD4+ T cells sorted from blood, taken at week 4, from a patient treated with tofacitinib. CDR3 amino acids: CASSHIRDTQYF. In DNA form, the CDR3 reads TGTGCCAGCAGTCATATCAGAGATACGCAGTATTTT.